This TCR beta chain was identified in a study of shared clonotypes between healthy human individuals. Study-level results: Sampling covered nothing but blood. Tissue TCR repertoires likely differ from those found in blood.

Notes on this clone: The antigen is undetermined.

Deletions cut 1 base from V and 2 bases from J, with 9 bases between. The CDR3 loop spans 14 amino acids. Looked up from germline, CDR1 is SGHVS and CDR2 is FQNEAQ. Donors were Caucasian adults residing in Nashville, Tennessee, USA. Assay: immunoSEQ multiplex PCR; the TCRdb copy retains only in-frame clones and omits some. The sample holds approximately 1,000,000 clones, 70% to 85% seen once. This sequence originates from a young man in good health. Some clones in this sample may be carry-over from other donors' samples. This sequence joins TRBV7-8 and TRBJ2-7, with D hard to call. The sequencing sample was made of memory CD4+ T cells from PBMCs. Subset: CD45RA-negative fraction. The CDR3 region has the DNA TGTGCCAGCAGCTTAGGGGTGCAAACCTACGAGCAGTACTTC. The encoded protein is CASSLGVQTYEQYF. Together with reference TRBV7-8 and TRBJ2-7, the CDR3 gives the full variable domain: GAGVSQSPRYKVAKRGQDVALRCDPISGHVSLFWYQQALGQGPEFLTYFQNEAQLDKSGLPSDRFFAERPEGSVSTLKIQRTQQEDSAVYLCASSLGVQTYEQYFGPGTRLTVT.